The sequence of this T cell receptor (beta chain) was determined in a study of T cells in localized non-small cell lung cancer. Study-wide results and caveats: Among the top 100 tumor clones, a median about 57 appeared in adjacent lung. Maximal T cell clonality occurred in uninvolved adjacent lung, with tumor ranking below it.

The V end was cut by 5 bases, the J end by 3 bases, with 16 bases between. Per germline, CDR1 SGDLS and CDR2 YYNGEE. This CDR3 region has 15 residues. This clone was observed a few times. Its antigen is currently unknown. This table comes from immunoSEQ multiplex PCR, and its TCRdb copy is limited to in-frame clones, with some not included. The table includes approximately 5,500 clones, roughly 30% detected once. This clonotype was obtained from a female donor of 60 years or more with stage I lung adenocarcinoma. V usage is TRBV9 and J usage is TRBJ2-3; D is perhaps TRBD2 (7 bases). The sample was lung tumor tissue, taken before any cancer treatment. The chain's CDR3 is CASSSGGQRTDTQYF. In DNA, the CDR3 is TGTGCCAGCAGTTCCGGGGGGCAGAGGACAGATACGCAGTATTTT. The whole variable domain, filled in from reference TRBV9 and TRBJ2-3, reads DSGVTQTPKHLITATGQRVTLRCSPRSGDLSVYWYQQSLDQGLQFLIQYYNGEERAKGNILERFSAQQFPDLHSELNLSSLELGDSALYFCASSSGGQRTDTQYFGPGTRLTVL.